The rows below give T cell receptor beta chains drawn from one sample of a study of blood T cells in healthy people across ages. TCRdb re-analysed the 5' RACE reads in MiXCR, keeping a single row per CDR3 protein. This sample has approximately 900,000 distinct CDR3 sequences; around 48% occur once, and the top ten carry around an eighth. Sequenced: blood. The receptors were gathered from a man aged 30-40 years in good health. Both conserved end residues are part of each CDR3. D genes are given only for firm matches. For some rows the clone size is stated as once, few or many, or as a class when expanded; others skip it.

D	V	size	J	CDR3	DNA
.	TRBV4-2	.	TRBJ1-5	CASSQEGGHPYQPQHF	TGTGCCAGCAGCCAAGAGGGAGGTCATCCTTATCAGCCCCAGCATTTT
.	TRBV13	.	TRBJ1-4	CASSLRGAREKLFF	TGTGCCAGCAGCTTAAGGGGGGCGCGTGAAAAACTGTTTTTT
.	TRBV20-1	.	TRBJ1-2	CSAYKTKGGYTF	TGCAGTGCTTACAAAACAAAGGGAGGCTACACCTTC
.	TRBV6-6	once	TRBJ1-5	CASSSSPQHF	TGTGCCAGCAGTTCCTCGCCCCAGCATTTT
TRBD2	TRBV7-2	.	TRBJ2-5	CASSLGGTSQETQYF	TGTGCCAGCAGCTTAGGCGGGACTAGCCAAGAGACCCAGTACTTC
TRBD1	TRBV15	.	TRBJ1-2	CATSRDTGVYGYTF	TGTGCCACCAGCAGAGATACAGGGGTCTATGGCTACACCTTC
.	TRBV4-1	.	TRBJ2-1	CASSLRDDEQFF	TGCGCCAGCAGTCTTAGGGACGATGAGCAGTTCTTC
.	TRBV7-9	.	TRBJ2-7	CASSSMDTPAYEQYF	TGTGCCAGCAGCTCCATGGACACTCCAGCCTACGAGCAGTACTTC
.	TRBV27	.	TRBJ2-7	CASSLSIGEQYF	TGTGCCAGCAGTTTATCGATAGGTGAGCAGTACTTC
TRBD1	TRBV6-2/TRBV6-3	few	TRBJ1-5	CASRVGQGNQPQHF	TGTGCCAGCAGGGTAGGACAGGGCAATCAGCCCCAGCATTTT
TRBD1	TRBV6-6	once	TRBJ1-1	CAGVGGAGGTEAFF	TGTGCCGGAGTAGGGGGCGCAGGAGGGACTGAAGCTTTCTTT
TRBD2	TRBV28	.	TRBJ2-5	CASSLWTSGEETQYF	TGTGCCAGCAGTCTCTGGACTAGCGGGGAAGAGACCCAGTACTTC
.	TRBV5-1	once	TRBJ1-6	CASSFGLDSSYNSPLHF	TGCGCCAGCAGCTTTGGACTCGACAGCTCCTATAATTCACCCCTCCACTTT
.	TRBV20-1	.	TRBJ1-5	CSASSGRGNQAQHF	TGCAGTGCGAGTTCCGGGAGAGGCAATCAGGCCCAGCATTTT
TRBD1	TRBV6-2/TRBV6-3	.	TRBJ2-5	CASTSETGTQETQYF	TGTGCCAGCACCTCAGAGACAGGGACACAAGAGACCCAGTACTTC
.	TRBV4-1	.	TRBJ1-5	CASSQAMGRQVNQPQHF	TGCGCCAGCAGCCAAGCTATGGGGCGACAGGTCAATCAGCCCCAGCATTTT
.	TRBV6-6	once	TRBJ2-1	CASSPGLREQFF	TGTGCCAGCAGTCCAGGCTTAAGGGAGCAGTTCTTC
TRBD2	TRBV7-2	.	TRBJ2-3	CASSPRRASGGMRDTQYF	TGTGCCAGCAGCCCTCGGCGGGCTAGCGGGGGGATGAGAGATACGCAGTATTTT
.	TRBV25-1	.	TRBJ1-1	CASRPGQSTEAFF	TGTGCCAGCAGGCCCGGACAGAGCACTGAAGCTTTCTTT
.	TRBV4-3	.	TRBJ2-3	CASSHNEGGPSDTQYF	TGCGCCAGCAGCCATAATGAGGGGGGACCATCCGATACGCAGTATTTT
TRBD1	TRBV7-2	.	TRBJ1-1	CASRGQGAGYTEAFF	TGTGCCAGCAGGGGCCAGGGGGCGGGGTACACTGAAGCTTTCTTT
.	TRBV3-1	few	TRBJ1-5	CASSQAGQGAGSNQPQHF	TGTGCCAGCAGCCAAGCGGGGCAAGGCGCCGGTAGCAATCAGCCCCAGCATTTT
.	TRBV5-5	.	TRBJ2-5	CASSWERGKTQYF	TGTGCCAGCAGCTGGGAAAGGGGAAAGACCCAGTACTTC
TRBD1	TRBV4-3	few	TRBJ2-3	CASSQDGSGQGLDTQYF	TGCGCCAGCAGCCAAGATGGGAGCGGACAGGGCTTAGATACGCAGTATTTT
TRBD2	TRBV7-9	many	TRBJ2-3	CASTLGLAGARTDTQYF	TGTGCCAGCACCTTGGGCCTAGCGGGGGCCCGCACAGATACGCAGTATTTT
.	TRBV12-3/TRBV12-4	.	TRBJ1-5	CASSVTSAGNQPQHF	TGTGCCAGCAGCGTAACATCCGCGGGCAATCAGCCCCAGCATTTT
.	TRBV7-9	few	TRBJ2-7	CASSNLPGNEQYF	TGTGCCAGCAGCAACCTACCGGGAAACGAGCAGTACTTC
.	TRBV4-1	.	TRBJ2-7	CASSSSALSPREQYF	TGCGCCAGCAGCTCCTCTGCATTGTCGCCAAGGGAGCAGTACTTC
TRBD1	TRBV28	.	TRBJ2-7	CASSLWDRGYEQYF	TGTGCCAGCAGTTTGTGGGACAGGGGATACGAGCAGTACTTC
TRBD2	TRBV29-1	.	TRBJ2-1	CSVVLAGGYNEQFF	TGCAGCGTTGTCCTAGCGGGGGGATACAATGAGCAGTTCTTC
.	TRBV27	.	TRBJ2-5	CASSYLGTQYF	TGTGCCAGCAGTTATCTTGGGACCCAGTACTTC
.	TRBV5-1	.	TRBJ2-2	CASSLAFITGELFF	TGCGCCAGCAGCTTGGCTTTTATAACCGGGGAGCTGTTTTTT
.	TRBV6-4	.	TRBJ1-2	CASSGEVGESYGYTF	TGTGCCAGCAGTGGCGAAGTGGGCGAATCCTATGGCTACACCTTC
.	TRBV25-1	.	TRBJ2-2	CASSSAQSNTGELFF	TGTGCCAGCAGTAGTGCCCAGTCGAACACCGGGGAGCTGTTTTTT
.	TRBV20-1	few	TRBJ2-7	CSARDLQGSYEQYF	TGCAGTGCTAGAGATCTCCAGGGATCCTACGAGCAGTACTTC
.	TRBV27	once	TRBJ1-5	CASRAVNNQPQHF	TGTGCCAGCAGGGCAGTGAATAATCAGCCCCAGCATTTT